This T cell receptor beta chain was captured in a study of regulatory T cells in long-lasting Graves disease. This clonotype was detected only a few times. The germline V gene encodes CDR1 SEHNR and CDR2 FQNEAQ (reference sequence). Trimming pared 5 bases from V and 0 bases from J, leaving 11 bases between. CDR3 length equals 15 residues. Time point denoted: newly diagnosed GD, antithyroid drugs for less than 3 months. The authors made the TCR library using RNA they extracted from PBMCs. According to the study, TCR beta libraries were built with iRepertoire HTBI primers and CDR3-region Arm-PCR. One entry per CDR3 protein, called by TCRdb with MiXCR from the multiplex PCR reads. The sample yields around 450,000 distinct CDR3 sequences, 15% to 20% seen once. These data are also associated with another study on T cells in Graves' hyperthyroidism and ophthalmopathy.

The chain couples TRBV7-9 to TRBJ2-1; D may be TRBD1 or TRBD2 (5 bases each). Sequenced here: peripheral blood mononuclear cells (PBMCs), sampled at new diagnosis, from a patient treated with antithyroid drugs. The TCR was taken from a man aged 35 to 55 with Graves disease. CDR3 sequence reads: CASSTGPGSYNEQFF. The CDR3, as DNA: TGTGCCAGCAGCACGGGGCCGGGCTCCTACAATGAGCAGTTCTTC.